This TCR beta chain emerged from a study of blood T cells in healthy people across ages. This clonotype showed up just once. Every donor provided roughly 9.1 milliliters of peripheral blood. Combining a sample-barcoded 5' primer with a J-beta primer mix, a second PCR ran for roughly 7 to 12 cycles. From the 5' RACE reads, TCRdb called clonotypes with MiXCR, one entry per CDR3 protein. The sample lists 1.8 million or so distinct CDR3 sequences, around 42% occurring once. Trimming cost V 6 bases and J 0 bases, with 21 bases left between them. The CDR3 is made up of 18 amino acids. Germline loops: CDR1 MDHEN, CDR2 SYDVKM.

The sequence came from a human donor in good health. Specimen: blood. The V and J genes are TRBV28 and TRBJ1-5, with unresolved D. The CDR3 here is CASRDLTWAGLSNQPQHF. CDR3 in DNA: TGTGCCAGCAGGGACCTCACCTGGGCGGGTCTTAGCAATCAGCCCCAGCATTTT.